This T cell receptor (beta chain) was recorded in a study of OX40 agonist ivuxolimab in advanced cancers. General notes on the study: Ivuxolimab was an agonistic, fully human IgG2 monoclonal antibody directed against OX40 (CD134), a costimulatory receptor. Intravenous ivuxolimab was administered to patients every 2 weeks at six dose levels: 0.01, 0.1, 0.3, 1.5, 3 and 10 mg/kg. Of the roughly 50 dose-escalation patients, hepatocellular carcinoma was present in 19, melanoma in approximately 15, renal cell carcinoma in 9 and head and neck cancer in 9. In the dose-escalation cohort, around four fifths of patients were male, and the mean age was approximately 60 years with a range of roughly 20 to 79. Patients were allowed to have had prior anti-PD-1, anti-PD-L1 or anti-CTLA-4 therapy, and 40% to 45% of the dose-escalation patients had previously received checkpoint inhibitors. Partial responses occurred in three dose-escalation patients, of whom one had hepatocellular carcinoma and two had cutaneous melanoma. Peripheral TCRbeta sequencing was intended to test whether TCR sequence diversity was altered and clonal T-cell expansion was caused by ivuxolimab. The paper reports the monotherapy dose-escalation portion (N ≈ 50 patients) of the phase I ivuxolimab trial.

The trial excluded patients who had a history of autoimmune disease or were on systemic immunosuppression. Peripheral blood for TCR sequencing was drawn from every dose cohort at baseline, at cycle 4 day 1 and at cycle 7 day 1. The samples were drawn from a first-in-human, open-label, multicenter phase I dose-escalation trial of ivuxolimab. Adults with locally advanced or metastatic melanoma, renal cell, hepatocellular, or head and neck squamous cell carcinoma were enrolled in the trial. Before TCR sequencing, CD4+ T cells and CD8+ T cells from peripheral blood were sorted into separate populations. This clone was observed a handful of times. It lacks a known antigen. Base qualities are missing; no much larger clone stands one base away. General conclusions and limits of the study: At doses of 0.1 to 3.0 mg/kg, clonal expansion of both CD4+ and CD8+ blood T cells was observed from baseline to week 6. In the 0.1-3.0 mg/kg groups, partial responders had among the lowest normalized peripheral clonal expansion, particularly in CD8+ T cells. Which antigens the clonally expanded peripheral T cells were specific for was not determined. After ivuxolimab, CD8+ T cells had more expanded clones than CD4+ T cells on average. Low levels of normalized T-cell clonal expansion were also seen in some nonresponding patients.

Taken from the germline V gene (reference sequence), the CDR1 and CDR2 loops are SEHNR and FQNEAQ. Trimming takes 1 base off V and 10 bases off J; junction bases not matched to a gene: 8. The CDR3 measures 15 amino acids from cysteine to phenylalanine. Only the CDR3 portion is preserved as DNA: 45 bases, with reading frame beginning at the first base. Genomic DNA was extracted from sorted cells for sequencing of the TCRbeta CDR3 region. The immunoSEQ Assay was used for sequencing of TCRbeta CDR3 regions. The source is immuneACCESS, and TCRdb retained only in-frame sequences with V and J called. Part of the clones is not carried over; for the studies checked, unresolved V genes explain less than half of this, and the remainder is unexplained. The sample table holds fewer than 25,000 clones, of which roughly 91% were seen once. Of the sample, around half is held by the ten largest clones.

The sample was CD4+ or CD8+ T cells sorted from blood, taken in a trial of the OX40 agonist ivuxolimab. The chain joins TRBV7-9 to TRBJ2-1; TRBD1 lines up with 9 middle nucleotides. The TCR was taken from an adult with an advanced solid tumor such as melanoma, head and neck, liver or kidney cancer. The CDR3 is CASSLVGTGSIEQFF. The nucleotide sequence reads TGTGCCAGCAGCTTAGTGGGGACAGGGTCTATAGAGCAGTTCTTC.